This note documents a single T cell receptor beta chain sequence. This CDR3 is built from 13 residues. The source of the sample is a study of blood T cell repertoires in COVID-19. About the research overall: From T cells, B-cell-depleted T cells, or PBMCs came the material, which was cDNA or gDNA.

How the authors handled the data: Amplification from reference gene primers served as the basis for estimated nucleated cell counts. Profiling relied on immunoSEQ multiplex PCR, and the TCRdb table lists in-frame clones only, not all of them. V, J and clone size derive from that table, while D and trimming were established from the DNA sequence. The sample lists under 200,000 clones, 86% occurring once. The source of this sequence is a man between 18 and 35 years old with acute or convalescent COVID-19. This rearrangement joins TRBV1 to TRBJ2-7; the D call in the table, TRBD1, was not verified against the DNA. TRBV1 is noted as a pseudogene. Sequenced material: peripheral blood. DNA of the CDR3: TGCACCAGCAGCCAAGACAGCTCCTACGAGCAGTACGTC. Translating gives CTSSQDSSYEQYV.